The source of this T cell receptor beta chain is a study of blood T cell repertoires in COVID-19. Overall study context: Acute-phase and convalescent COVID-19 samples originated in the United States, Italy and Spain. Sources were T cells, B-cell-depleted T cells, or PBMCs; the material itself was cDNA or gDNA.

Profiling relied on immunoSEQ multiplex PCR, and the TCRdb table lists in-frame clones only, not all of them. The table lists about 350,000 clones, roughly 90% of them singletons. This CDR3 has 15 residues. V shed 3 bases and J 4 bases; nucleotides not matched to a gene: 4. Germline CDR1 is SEHNR and CDR2 is FQNEAQ (reference sequence). The source material was PBMCs or T cells enriched from blood (not recorded which). The receptor's source is a woman under 40 who had been exposed to COVID-19. The rearrangement joins TRBV7-9 to TRBJ1-1; 11 bases agree with TRBD1. The CDR3 DNA reads as TGTGCCAGCAGCTTCCCCGGGACAGGGGGCACTGAAGCTTTCTTT. It translates to CASSFPGTGGTEAFF.